The 12 T cell receptor beta chains given below trace back to one sample, sequenced in a study of blood T cell repertoires in COVID-19. Assay used: immunoSEQ multiplex PCR; TCRdb lists only in-frame clones, some missing. The data show tens of thousands of clones, with roughly four fifths seen just once and under 8.5% held by the top ten. What was sequenced was peripheral blood. The receptors derive from a woman aged 80 or over with acute or convalescent COVID-19.

The chain carries TRBV11-2 and TRBJ1-1; weak D call: TRBD1 (5 bases). In germline, CDR1 is SGHAT, CDR2 FQNNGV. The V end was cut by 4 bases, the J end by 1 base, with 19 bases between. The CDR3 sequence is 17 residues long. The chain's CDR3 is CASSSGFGKPTNTEAFF. CDR3 nucleotides: TGTGCCAGCAGCTCAGGGTTCGGAAAACCGACGAACACTGAAGCTTTCTTT. The full variable domain, its missing parts supplied by reference TRBV11-2 and TRBJ1-1, is EAGVAQSPRYKIIEKRQSVAFWCNPISGHATLYWYQQILGQGPKLLIQFQNNGVVDDSQLPKDRFSAERLKGVDSTLKIQPAKLEDSAVYLCASSSGFGKPTNTEAFFGQGTRLTVV.

The chain is built from TRBV3-1 (or the pseudogene TRBV3-2) and TRBJ2-3, with 14 bases fitting TRBD2. Germline CDR1 is LGHDT and CDR2 is YNNKEL (reference sequence). Trimming took 2 bases from V and 3 from J; bases not matched to a gene: 13. The CDR3 covers 20 residues. CDR3 region: CASSQRGIGTSGRGTDTQYF. Here the CDR3 DNA reads TGTGCCAGCAGCCAAAGGGGAATCGGGACTAGCGGGAGAGGGACAGATACGCAGTATTTT.

The chain is built from TRBV18 and TRBJ2-7, with D possibly matching TRBD2 (5 bases). The germline V and J ends were trimmed by 0 bases and 1 base, with 7 bases remaining between them. CDR1 is KGHSH, CDR2 LQKENI, per germline. The CDR3 is 14 amino acids. CDR3 in DNA: TGTGCCAGCTCACCACCGGGGAGATCCTACGAGCAGTACTTC. This sequence encodes CASSPPGRSYEQYF.

The chain combines TRBV5-1 with TRBJ2-7; D gene uncertain. Trimming stripped 0 bases from V and 3 bases from J, with 10 bases between. The CDR3 totals 14 residues. Germline V gives CDR1 SGHRS, CDR2 YFSETQ. In DNA form, the CDR3 reads TGCGCCAGCAGCTTGGCCGGCAGGATCTACGAGCAGTACTTC. Translation: CASSLAGRIYEQYF.

The V and J genes are TRBV6-5 and TRBJ1-3; TRBD1 aligns across 7 bases. V dropped 6 bases and J dropped 2; count of bases not matched to a gene: 7. This CDR3 region has 15 residues. Germline V gene lookup returns CDR1 MNHEY and CDR2 SVGAGI. CDR3 region: CASSARTGPGNTIYF. The CDR3 nucleotides are TGTGCCAGCAGCGCCAGGACAGGCCCTGGAAACACCATATATTTT.

The chain has TRBV10-2 and TRBJ2-7, with TRBD1 matching over 9 bases. Looked up from germline, CDR1 is WSHSY and CDR2 is SAAADI. V shed 3 bases and J 0 bases; nucleotides not matched to a gene: 6. This CDR3 is 16 amino acids long. The CDR3 sequence: CASSERDRVGSYEQYF. In DNA form, the CDR3 reads TGCGCCAGCAGTGAACGGGACAGGGTGGGCTCCTACGAGCAGTACTTC.

CDR3: CASSRRDNRNTGELFF. The CDR3 DNA reads as TGTGCCAGCAGTCGCCGGGACAACAGGAACACCGGGGAGCTGTTTTTT. The V call is TRBV27, the J call TRBJ2-2; D may be TRBD1 (6 bases). Per the germline V gene, CDR1 is MNHEY and CDR2 is SMNVEV (reference sequence). The length of the CDR3 is 16 residues. Deletions cut 5 bases from V and 1 base from J, with 14 bases between.

The chain combines TRBV5-1 with TRBJ2-5; 10 positions agree with TRBD1. The V segment lost 4 bases and the J segment 1 base; nucleotides outside the gene matches: 7. Germline CDR1 SGHRS, CDR2 YFSETQ. CDR3 length equals 16 residues. As DNA, the CDR3 is TGCGCCAGCAGCCTCCAGGACAGGGGGGTCCAAGAGACCCAGTACTTC. Protein sequence: CASSLQDRGVQETQYF.

CDR3 residues: CASSLSGTRNTEAFF. In DNA, the CDR3 is TGCGCCAGCAGTCTAAGTGGGACACGGAACACTGAAGCTTTCTTT. The V gene is TRBV5-1, the J gene TRBJ1-1; TRBD1 might be the D (6 bases). From germline, CDR1 is SGHRS and CDR2 YFSETQ. Trimming took 5 bases from V and 1 from J, leaving 15 bases between them. The CDR3 extends over 15 amino acids.

The chain couples TRBV10-2 to TRBJ1-1, with a possible D match to TRBD1 (5 bases). V dropped 7 bases and J dropped 4 bases, with 16 bases sitting between them. The CDR3 covers 14 residues. Germline CDR1 reads WSHSY; CDR2 reads SAAADI. This CDR3 reads CASISPGPGTEAFF. DNA of the CDR3: TGCGCCAGCATATCCCCAGGGCCTGGCACTGAAGCTTTCTTT.

About this clone itself: The sample carries other DNA sequences with the same CDR3. V and J are TRBV3-1 (or the pseudogene TRBV3-2) and TRBJ1-2; D perhaps matches TRBD1 (6 bases). Trimming removed 5 bases at V and 3 bases at J, with 7 bases between. The V gene's germline CDR1 is LGHDT and CDR2 YNNKEL (reference sequence). The CDR3 runs 12 residues. Written as DNA, the CDR3 is TGTGCCAGCAGCAGGACAGACTATGGCTACACCTTC. Its translation is CASSRTDYGYTF.

This chain joins TRBV5-1 and TRBJ2-3; 10 nucleotides align to TRBD1. This CDR3 has 16 amino acids. The V gene's germline CDR1 is SGHRS and CDR2 YFSETQ. Germline trimming cut 6 bases from V and 4 bases from J; bases unmatched to any gene: 11. CDR3 nucleotides: TGCGCCAGCACCGGGACAGGGGCCAACAGGGCAGATACGCAGTATTTT. This sequence encodes CASTGTGANRADTQYF.